This is a list of T cell receptor beta chains from one sample in a study of blood T cell repertoires in COVID-19. The table came from immunoSEQ multiplex PCR; TCRdb's copy has only in-frame clones and leaves some out. The table shows about 240,000 clones, with 86% occurring only once. The specimen sequenced was PBMCs or T cells enriched from blood (not recorded which). These receptors originate from a woman aged 40 to 50 with acute COVID-19. Both conserved end residues are part of each CDR3. The order of the fields is clone size, V gene, J gene, D gene, CDR3 DNA, CDR3 protein. A D gene is named only where the DNA matches it firmly. Expanded clones are given a class, and other clones once, few, many or no size at all.

.,TRBV3-1/TRBV3-2,TRBJ1-2,TRBD1,TGTGCCAGCAGCCCCCCTCCGGGACAGGTTTTCTATGGCTACACCTTC,CASSPPPGQVFYGYTF
once,TRBV18,TRBJ2-3,TRBD1,TGTGCCAGCTCACCCTTGTCGGGACAGGGGGTCGGCACAGATACGCAGTATTTT,CASSPLSGQGVGTDTQYF
.,TRBV7-9,TRBJ2-2,.,TGTGCCAGCAGCTTACCCCGCGACACCGGGGAGCTGTTTTTT,CASSLPRDTGELFF
.,TRBV2,TRBJ1-1,.,TGTGCCAGCAATGGACATTCAATGAACACTGAAGCTTTCTTT,CASNGHSMNTEAFF
once,TRBV5-8,TRBJ2-5,TRBD2,TGTGCCAGCAGCTTGGCCCAAGCGGGAGGGCCGGAGACCCAGTACTTC,CASSLAQAGGPETQYF
.,TRBV5-4,TRBJ2-1,.,TGTGCCAGCAGCTTGGCCCAGGGATTTAACAATGAGCAGTTCTTC,CASSLAQGFNNEQFF
.,TRBV7-8,TRBJ2-1,.,TGTGCCAGCAGCCCAACTAGATCCCATGAGCAGTTCTTC,CASSPTRSHEQFF
.,TRBV9,TRBJ2-1,TRBD2,TGTGCCAGCAGCGTAGGACTAGCGGGAGGCCTTGGGTACAATGAGCAGTTCTTC,CASSVGLAGGLGYNEQFF
.,TRBV11-2,TRBJ2-2,TRBD2,TGTGCCAGCAGCGTTAGCGGGAGGGGGACCGGGGAGCTGTTTTTT,CASSVSGRGTGELFF
.,TRBV5-5,TRBJ1-5,TRBD1,TGTGCCAGCAGCGGAGGGACAGGGGTTGGCCAGCCCCAGCATTTT,CASSGGTGVGQPQHF
.,TRBV5-6,TRBJ1-1,.,TGTGCCAGCAGCTACCCGGACAGTTTAACTGAAGCTTTCTTT,CASSYPDSLTEAFF
.,TRBV19,TRBJ2-2,TRBD1,TGTGCCAGTTCTTTACAGGGGTGGAACACCGGGGAGCTGTTTTTT,CASSLQGWNTGELFF
.,TRBV5-6,TRBJ1-1,TRBD1,TGTGCCAGCAGCTTGGCAGGGGGCATGAAGTACACTGAAGCTTTCTTT,CASSLAGGMKYTEAFF
.,TRBV27,TRBJ1-1,.,TGTGCCAGCAGTTTAGACAGGAAAACTGAAGCTTTCTTT,CASSLDRKTEAFF
.,TRBV10-3,TRBJ1-6,TRBD1,TGTGCCATCAGTGACGACGGGACAGGAGCTTCACCCCTCCACTTT,CAISDDGTGASPLHF
.,TRBV5-5,TRBJ2-1,.,TGTGCCAGCAGCCTCGGACTATTCAATGAGCAGTTCTTC,CASSLGLFNEQFF
.,TRBV3-1/TRBV3-2,TRBJ1-3,TRBD1,TGTGCCAGCAGCCAAACGACAGGGGTACGAACCGCCATATATTTT,CASSQTTGVRTAIYF
once,TRBV5-1,TRBJ2-7,TRBD2,TGCGCCAGCAGCTTGTCCCTAGCGGGAGAATTCCGCTACGAGCAGTACTTC,CASSLSLAGEFRYEQYF
.,TRBV30,TRBJ1-6,TRBD1,TGTGCCTGGACCCCGGGACAGGGGTACAGACCCCTCCACTTT,CAWTPGQGYRPLHF
once,TRBV9,TRBJ2-1,TRBD2,TGTGCCAGCAGCGTAGCGCCTAGCGGCGGCCATGAGCAGTTCTTC,CASSVAPSGGHEQFF
.,TRBV12-3/TRBV12-4,TRBJ2-7,.,TGTGCCAGCACCTCGGGGACCTACGAGCAGTACTTC,CASTSGTYEQYF
.,TRBV10-3,TRBJ1-1,.,TGTGCCATCAGTGAGTCGCGACAGGCCTATGAAGCTTTCTTT,CAISESRQAYEAFF
.,TRBV2,TRBJ1-2,TRBD1,TGTGCCAGCAGCGTGGACAGGCCCGGAGGGTATGGCTACACCTTC,CASSVDRPGGYGYTF
.,TRBV4-2,TRBJ2-1,.,TGTGCCAGCAGCCAAGAGTTCGCCAGCTCCAGGGATGAGCAGTTCTTC,CASSQEFASSRDEQFF
.,TRBV30,TRBJ2-1,.,TGTGCCTGGAGTTGGAGTTCCTACAATGAGCAGTTCTTC,CAWSWSSYNEQFF
.,TRBV6-5,TRBJ2-7,TRBD2,TGTGCCAGCAGGCGACTAGCGGGAGAGGGCGGCGAGCAGTACTTC,CASRRLAGEGGEQYF
.,TRBV19,TRBJ2-1,.,TGTGCCAGTAGTATAGGGAAGACAGGCAAACACAATGAGCAGTTCTTC,CASSIGKTGKHNEQFF
.,TRBV27,TRBJ2-7,.,TGTGCCAGCAGTAATCCCCCCCTACTTCACGAGCAGTACTTC,CASSNPPLLHEQYF
.,TRBV19,TRBJ1-2,.,TGTGCCAGTGCCCCGGACAGACGCTATGGCTACACCTTC,CASAPDRRYGYTF
many,TRBV14,TRBJ2-7,TRBD2,TGTGCCAGCTCCGGGACTAGCGGGGGCGAGCAGTACTTC,CASSGTSGGEQYF
.,TRBV3-1/TRBV3-2,TRBJ2-7,TRBD1,TGTGCCAGCAGCGATAGGGACAGGGACTACGAGCAGTACTTC,CASSDRDRDYEQYF
.,TRBV14,TRBJ2-1,.,TGTGCCAGCAGCCCCCAGGGCAATGAGCAGTTCTTC,CASSPQGNEQFF